This T cell receptor (beta chain) was identified during a study of cytomegalovirus exposure and HLA in healthy donors. Overall study: A previous analysis identified approximately 110 million unique TCR beta sequences derived from roughly 180 million T cells. An early release of data contained about 85 million unique TCRs, which came from HLA-typed donors. Within the Caucasian-associated ancestry cluster were under 85% of the roughly 400 genotyped donors.

A note on this clone: What it recognizes is unknown.

The germline V and J ends were trimmed by 1 base and 0 bases, with 13 bases remaining between them. The CDR3 contains 16 residues. The germline gives CDR1 SGHNT, CDR2 YYREEE (reference sequence). With 60 Vbeta and 13 Jbeta primers, the PCR was carried out. Repertoires were generated with immunoSEQ multiplex PCR, while TCRdb's copy carries only in-frame clones and drops some. Among more than 80,000 clones listed, nearly 70% were seen once. Findings of the study overall: In an earlier analysis, most TCR beta V segments were productive about 90% or about 30% of the time.

Source material: PBMCs. The rearrangement joins TRBV5-4 to TRBJ1-1; D is unclear. The clonotype originates from a man aged 50-59 years in good health and CMV-seronegative. This CDR3 is CASSLRTGFMNTEAFF. As DNA, the CDR3 is TGTGCCAGCAGCTTGCGGACGGGGTTTATGAACACTGAAGCTTTCTTT.